The TCR beta chain under discussion was sequenced for a study of CD8+ T cells in alopecia areata. cDNA serving as the sequencing template came from extracted, reverse transcribed RNA. Clones were read by immunoSEQ multiplex PCR, and TCRdb kept only the in-frame ones, dropping some. The data hold a few hundred thousand clones, with over 40% observed a single time. The CDR3 length is 16 residues. Trimming took off 4 bases at V and 0 bases at J, with 13 bases between the two ends. Germline lookup yields CDR1 GTSNPN and CDR2 SVGIG (reference sequence). Treatment of the sample: oral pan-JAK inhibitor, 5-10 mg twice daily.

This TCR derives from a human donor with alopecia areata. The V gene is TRBV30, the J gene TRBJ2-6; either TRBD1 or TRBD2 may fit D (5 bases each). The sequencing used CD4+ T cells sorted from blood, collected between weeks 36 and 40, from a patient treated with tofacitinib. DNA for the CDR3: TGTGCCTGGAATCCGGGACGTAGCTCTGGGGCCAACGTCCTGACTTTC. It translates to CAWNPGRSSGANVLTF.